This T cell receptor beta chain was documented in a study of blood T cells in healthy people across ages. Healthy Caucasian individuals from Russia aged roughly 6 to 90 were enrolled as donors. Peripheral blood, roughly 9.3 milliliters per donor, was collected. The CDR3 has 15 residues. The V gene end was trimmed by 6 bases and the J gene end by 7 bases; junction bases not matched to a gene: 14. Germline V gives CDR1 DFQATT, CDR2 SNEGSKA (reference sequence). A second PCR of 7 to 11 cycles used a sample-barcoded 5' primer and a J-beta primer mix. TCRdb ran MiXCR on the 5' RACE reads and lists one entry per CDR3 protein. The data hold about 1.7 million distinct CDR3 sequences, with under 30% observed a single time.

This clonotype was obtained from a woman younger than 45 in good health. The sample taken for sequencing was blood. The rearrangement joins TRBV20-1 to TRBJ2-1; 8 bases are shared with TRBD2. The CDR3 protein is CSAWGAGVDKNEQFF. In DNA, the CDR3 is TGCAGTGCCTGGGGAGCGGGAGTCGATAAGAATGAGCAGTTCTTC.